This TCR beta chain was observed in a study of Graves' ophthalmopathy and Graves' hyperthyroidism. Exclusion covered patients with other autoimmune diseases or uncontrolled infections (as well as pregnancy or lactation). The authors diagnosed from clinical symptoms, serum thyroxine, TRAb, thyroid ultrasound and orbital computed tomography. Amplified TCR beta CDR3 regions were obtained using RNA transcripts as template. After a first-round RT-PCR with HTBI primers, a second-round multiplex PCR was run. Each CDR3 protein gets one entry after TCRdb re-called the multiplex PCR reads with MiXCR. The sample records 600,000 to 950,000 distinct CDR3 sequences, roughly two fifths being singletons. Study-wide results and caveats: Blood samples also showed most expanded thyroid clonotypes exceeding 0.001 frequency. Using a 13-signature model, the authors split ophthalmopathy from stable hyperthyroidism, with 85% to 90% sensitivity and approximately 84% specificity.

CDR3 size: 16 residues. The V and J ends lost 7 bases and 0 bases, in that order; junction bases with no gene match: 14. Germline V gives CDR1 SQVTM, CDR2 ANQGSEA. This clonotype was recorded many times. Its antigen is currently unknown. This chain uses TRBV29-1 with TRBJ1-2, with TRBD1 matching over 7 bases. The sample consisted of peripheral blood. This sequence originates from an adult man with Graves' ophthalmopathy. The CDR3 DNA follows: TGCAGCGGCTACCTGACAGGGAGGTATCCTAACTATGGCTACACCTTC. Amino acids: CSGYLTGRYPNYGYTF.